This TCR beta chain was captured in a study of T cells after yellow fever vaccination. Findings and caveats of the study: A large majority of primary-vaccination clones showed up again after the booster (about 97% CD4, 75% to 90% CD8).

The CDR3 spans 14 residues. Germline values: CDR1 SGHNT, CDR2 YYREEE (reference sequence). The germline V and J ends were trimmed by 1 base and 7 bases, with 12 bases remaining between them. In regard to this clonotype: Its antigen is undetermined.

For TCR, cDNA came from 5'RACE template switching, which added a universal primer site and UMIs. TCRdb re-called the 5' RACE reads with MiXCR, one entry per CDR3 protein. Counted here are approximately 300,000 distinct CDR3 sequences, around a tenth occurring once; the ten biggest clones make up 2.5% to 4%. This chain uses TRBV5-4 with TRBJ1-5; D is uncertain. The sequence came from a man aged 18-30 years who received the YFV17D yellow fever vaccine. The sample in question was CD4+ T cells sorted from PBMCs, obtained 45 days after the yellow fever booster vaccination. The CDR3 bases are TGTGCCAGCAGCTTGTCGGGCGCTTCACAGCCCCAGCATTTT. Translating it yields CASSLSGASQPQHF.